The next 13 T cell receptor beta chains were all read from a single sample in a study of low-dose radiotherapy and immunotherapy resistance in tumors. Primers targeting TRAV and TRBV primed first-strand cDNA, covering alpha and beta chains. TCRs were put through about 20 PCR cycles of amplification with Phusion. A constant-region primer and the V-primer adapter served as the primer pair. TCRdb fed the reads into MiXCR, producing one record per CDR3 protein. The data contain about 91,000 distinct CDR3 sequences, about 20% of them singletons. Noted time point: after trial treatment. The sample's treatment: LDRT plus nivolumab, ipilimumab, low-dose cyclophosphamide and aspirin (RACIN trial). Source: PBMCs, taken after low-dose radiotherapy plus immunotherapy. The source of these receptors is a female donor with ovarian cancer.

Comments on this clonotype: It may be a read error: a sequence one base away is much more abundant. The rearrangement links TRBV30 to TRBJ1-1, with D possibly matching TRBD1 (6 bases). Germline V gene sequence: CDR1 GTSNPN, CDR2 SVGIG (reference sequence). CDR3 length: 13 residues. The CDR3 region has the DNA TGTGCCTGGAGTCCGGACAGAGGGACTGAAGCTTACTTT. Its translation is CAWSPDRGTEAYF.

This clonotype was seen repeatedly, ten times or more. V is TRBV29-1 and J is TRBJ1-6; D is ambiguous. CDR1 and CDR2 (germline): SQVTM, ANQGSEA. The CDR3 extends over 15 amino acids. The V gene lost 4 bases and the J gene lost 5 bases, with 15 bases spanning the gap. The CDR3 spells CSVALSAANNSPLHF. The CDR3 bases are TGCAGCGTTGCACTATCCGCGGCGAATAATTCACCCCTCCACTTT.

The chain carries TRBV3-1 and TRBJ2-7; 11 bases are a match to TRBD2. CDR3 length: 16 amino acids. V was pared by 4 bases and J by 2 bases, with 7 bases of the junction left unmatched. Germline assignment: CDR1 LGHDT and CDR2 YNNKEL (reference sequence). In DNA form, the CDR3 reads TGTGCCAGCAGCCCACGGGGACTAGCGGAGGCCTACGAGCAGTACTTC. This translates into CASSPRGLAEAYEQYF.

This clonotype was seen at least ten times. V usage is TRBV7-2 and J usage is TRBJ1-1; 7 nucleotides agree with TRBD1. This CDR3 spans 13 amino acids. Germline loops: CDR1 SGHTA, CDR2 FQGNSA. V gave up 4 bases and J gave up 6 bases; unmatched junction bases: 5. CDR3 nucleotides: TGTGCCAGCAGCTCGACAGGGACCTCTGAAGCTTTCTTT. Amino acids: CASSSTGTSEAFF.

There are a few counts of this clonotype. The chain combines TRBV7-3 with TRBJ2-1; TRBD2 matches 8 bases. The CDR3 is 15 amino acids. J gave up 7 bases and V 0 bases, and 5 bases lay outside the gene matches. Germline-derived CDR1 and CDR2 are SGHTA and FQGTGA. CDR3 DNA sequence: TGTGCCAGCAGCTTAACGCGGGGGGCTAAAAATGAGCAGTTCTTC. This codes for CASSLTRGAKNEQFF. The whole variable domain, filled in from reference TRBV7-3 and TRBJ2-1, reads GAGVSQTPSNKVTEKGKYVELRCDPISGHTALYWYRQSLGQGPEFLIYFQGTGAADDSGLPNDRFFAVRPEGSVSTLKIQRTERGDSAVYLCASSLTRGAKNEQFFGPGTRLTVL.

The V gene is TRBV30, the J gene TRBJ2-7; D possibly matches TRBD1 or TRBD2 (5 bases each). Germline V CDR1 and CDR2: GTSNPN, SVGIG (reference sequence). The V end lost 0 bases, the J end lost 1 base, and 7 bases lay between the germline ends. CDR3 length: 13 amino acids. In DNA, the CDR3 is TGTGCCTGGAGTGTGAGGGGATCCTACGAGCAGTACTTC. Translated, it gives CAWSVRGSYEQYF. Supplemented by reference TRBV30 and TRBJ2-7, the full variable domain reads SQTIHQWPATLVQPVGSPLSLECTVEGTSNPNLYWYRQAAGRGLQLLFYSVGIGQISSEVPQNLSASRPQDRQFILSSKKLLLSDSGFYLCAWSVRGSYEQYFGPGTRLTVT.

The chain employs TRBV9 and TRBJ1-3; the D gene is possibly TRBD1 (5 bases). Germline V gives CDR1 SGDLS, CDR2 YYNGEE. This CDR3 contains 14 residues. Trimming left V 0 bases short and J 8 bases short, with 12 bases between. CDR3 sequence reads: CASSVETRGDTIYF. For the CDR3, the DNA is TGTGCCAGCAGCGTAGAGACGAGGGGTGACACCATATATTTT.

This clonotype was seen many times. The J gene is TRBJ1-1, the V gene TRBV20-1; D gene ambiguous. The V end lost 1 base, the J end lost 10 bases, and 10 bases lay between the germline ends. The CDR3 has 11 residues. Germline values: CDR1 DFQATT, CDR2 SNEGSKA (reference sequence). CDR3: CSARGVGRAFF. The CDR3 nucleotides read TGCAGTGCTAGAGGGGTAGGGAGAGCTTTCTTT.

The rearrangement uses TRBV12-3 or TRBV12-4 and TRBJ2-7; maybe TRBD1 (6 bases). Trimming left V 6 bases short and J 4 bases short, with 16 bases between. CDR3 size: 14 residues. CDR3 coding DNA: TGTGCCAGCAGCACCGGGACACACCATTACGAGCAGTACTTC. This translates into CASSTGTHHYEQYF.

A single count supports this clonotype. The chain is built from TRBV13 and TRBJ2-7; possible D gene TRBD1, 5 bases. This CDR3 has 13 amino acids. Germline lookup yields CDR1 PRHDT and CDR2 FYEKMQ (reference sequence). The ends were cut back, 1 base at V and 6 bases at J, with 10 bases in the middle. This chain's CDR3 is CASSLARVSEQYF. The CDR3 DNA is TGTGCCAGCAGCTTAGCCAGGGTCAGCGAGCAGTACTTC. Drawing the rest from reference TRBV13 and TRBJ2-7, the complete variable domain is AAGVIQSPRHLIKEKRETATLKCYPIPRHDTVYWYQQGPGQDPQFLISFYEKMQSDKGSIPDRFSAQQFSDYHSELNMSSLELGDSALYFCASSLARVSEQYFGPGTRLTVT.

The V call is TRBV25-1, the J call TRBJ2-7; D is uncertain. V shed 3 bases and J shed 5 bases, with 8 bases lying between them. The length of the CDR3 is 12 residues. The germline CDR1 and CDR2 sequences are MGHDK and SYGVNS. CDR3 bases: TGTGCCAGCAGTGATCTAAGTCACGAGCAGTACTTC. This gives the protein CASSDLSHEQYF.

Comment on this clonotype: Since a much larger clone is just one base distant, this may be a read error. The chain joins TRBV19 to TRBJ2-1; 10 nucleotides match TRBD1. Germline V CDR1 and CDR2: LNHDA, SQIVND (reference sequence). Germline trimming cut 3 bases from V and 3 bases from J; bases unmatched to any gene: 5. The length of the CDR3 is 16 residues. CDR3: CASSIVRTGGYNEQFF. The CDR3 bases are TGTGCCAGTAGTATTGTTCGGACAGGGGGCTACAATGAGCAGTTCTTC.

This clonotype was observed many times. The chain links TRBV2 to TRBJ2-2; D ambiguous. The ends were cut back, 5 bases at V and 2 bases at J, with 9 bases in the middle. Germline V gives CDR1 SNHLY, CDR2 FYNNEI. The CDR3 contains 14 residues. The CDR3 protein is CASSPDGNTGELFF. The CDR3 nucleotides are TGTGCCAGCAGTCCCGACGGTAACACCGGGGAGCTGTTTTTT.